This passage covers 5 T cell receptor beta chains from one sample sequenced in a study of blood T cell repertoires in COVID-19. Produced via immunoSEQ multiplex PCR; TCRdb's table is partial and in-frame only. The table records about 39,000 clones, approximately 80% of them present only once. Material: peripheral blood. All receptors come from a human donor in a cohort sampled during active or convalescent COVID-19. The donor label of this sample is uncertain.

The chain has TRBV21-1 and TRBJ1-2. TRBV21-1 is recorded as a pseudogene. The CDR3 covers 16 residues. In DNA form, the CDR3 reads TGTGCCAGCAGCAAAGGCGGGGAGGGGCGCGGCTATGGCTACACCTTC. This translates into CASSKGGEGRGYGYTF.

V is TRBV18 and J is TRBJ2-7; the match to TRBD2 covers 11 bases. Germline CDR1 KGHSH, CDR2 LQKENI. The V gene end was trimmed by 3 bases and the J gene end by 4 bases; junction bases not matched to a gene: 8. This CDR3 spans 16 amino acids. CDR3 sequence (DNA): TGTGCCAGCTCACCCTTAGTAGCGGGAGGGCGGTACGAGCAGTACTTC. Translation: CASSPLVAGGRYEQYF. The whole variable domain, filled in from reference TRBV18 and TRBJ2-7, reads NAGVMQNPRHLVRRRGQEARLRCSPMKGHSHVYWYRQLPEEGLKFMVYLQKENIIDESGMPKERFSAEFPKEGPSILRIQQVVRGDSAAYFCASSPLVAGGRYEQYFGPGTRLTVT.

In this sample, this clone turned up a few times. The J gene is TRBJ1-3, the V gene TRBV19, with D tentatively TRBD1 (5 bases). Germline lookup yields CDR1 LNHDA and CDR2 SQIVND (reference sequence). This CDR3 spans 15 amino acids. V dropped 7 bases and J dropped 0 bases, with 13 bases sitting between them. CDR3: CASTPQARSGNTIYF. The CDR3 DNA follows: TGTGCCAGTACTCCACAGGCCCGCTCTGGAAACACCATATATTTT.

V gene TRBV6-5 combines with J gene TRBJ1-5, with 7 bases matching TRBD1. Per germline, CDR1 MNHEY and CDR2 SVGAGI. The J segment lost 5 bases and the V segment lost 5 bases, leaving 6 bases of the junction unmatched. CDR3 length: 14 amino acids. CDR3 in amino acids: CASSPRDSDQPQHF. The CDR3 bases are TGTGCCAGCAGTCCCCGGGACAGCGATCAGCCCCAGCATTTT.

The genes are TRBV3-1 (or the pseudogene TRBV3-2) and TRBJ2-5; 7 bases match TRBD2. V lost 2 bases to trimming and J lost 6 bases; unmatched junction nucleotides: 9. Germline CDR1 LGHDT, CDR2 YNNKEL (reference sequence). The CDR3 contains 15 residues. CDR3 DNA: TGTGCCAGCAGCCAACGAATGACTAGCCGGCAGACCCAGTACTTC. Its protein product is CASSQRMTSRQTQYF.